The rows below give T cell receptor beta chains drawn from one sample of a study of T-cell memory formation after mild COVID-19. One entry per CDR3 protein results from TCRdb running MiXCR on the 5' RACE reads. The table includes about 340,000 distinct CDR3 sequences, 20% to 25% detected once. The sequenced sample was PBMCs or a T cell subset sorted from them (not recorded which). The receptors shown here come from an adult woman who had mild COVID-19 (a few samples of this study predate the infection). Cell type and time point are not known. Each CDR3 is given with its conserved first and last residue. Fields, in order: V gene, J gene, clone size, D gene, CDR3 DNA, CDR3 protein. D genes are given only for firm matches. Clone size is given for some rows only: seen once, a few or many times, or a class if the clone is expanded.

TRBV20-1	TRBJ1-2	few	TRBD1	TGCAGTGCCGAAGGGACAGAAAACTATGGCTACACCTTC	CSAEGTENYGYTF
TRBV24-1	TRBJ2-3	.	TRBD2	TGTGCCACCAGTGATTCCCTAGCGGGAGTGACATATACGCAGTATTTT	CATSDSLAGVTYTQYF
TRBV7-6	TRBJ2-7	many	.	TGTGCCAGCAGCAAGGACGTGGGCTACGAGCAGTACTTC	CASSKDVGYEQYF
TRBV23-1	TRBJ2-7	few	.	TGCGCTAGAAGGGACTCCTACGAGCAGTACTTC	CARRDSYEQYF
TRBV20-1	TRBJ2-7	few	.	TGCAGTGCTAGAGAGGGGGCAGTAAGCCACGAGCAGTACTTC	CSAREGAVSHEQYF
TRBV5-1	TRBJ2-7	few	.	TGCGCCAGCAGCTTGCAAGCGGGTTCCTCCTACGAGCAGTACTTC	CASSLQAGSSYEQYF
TRBV2	TRBJ1-2	.	.	TGTGCCAGCAGTCTACGACAGTTACTCGGCTACACCTTC	CASSLRQLLGYTF
TRBV5-6	TRBJ1-5	few	.	TGTGCCAGCAGCTTGTTTCCCCGGAATCAGCCCCAGCATTTT	CASSLFPRNQPQHF
TRBV7-3	TRBJ1-3	.	.	TGTGCCAGCAGCCCTTCGGGGGACTCTGGAAACACCATATATTTT	CASSPSGDSGNTIYF
TRBV4-2	TRBJ2-1	once	.	TGTGCCAGCAGCAAAGAGACGGACTTTAGGCCGGGCCAAAAGCAGTTCTTC	CASSKETDFRPGQKQFF
TRBV7-2	TRBJ2-3	many	.	TGTGCCAGCAGCTTAGTTGGAGGAGGAACGCAGTATTTT	CASSLVGGGTQYF
TRBV20-1	TRBJ1-1	many	TRBD1	TGCAGTGCTAGAGGGACAGGGGACACTGAAGCTTTCTTT	CSARGTGDTEAFF
TRBV9	TRBJ2-1	.	TRBD2	TGTGCCAGCAGCGTAGGATCGGGAGGGGCCCCCAATGAGCAGTTCTTC	CASSVGSGGAPNEQFF
TRBV5-1	TRBJ2-1	few	.	TGCGCCAGCAGCTTGGTGGGACCCCCGGCGGGTGAGCAGTTCTTC	CASSLVGPPAGEQFF
TRBV5-1	TRBJ1-5	.	.	TGCGCCAGCAGCTTGGAGGGAAATAGCAATCAGCCCCAGCATTTT	CASSLEGNSNQPQHF
TRBV3-1	TRBJ2-3	few	.	TGTGCCAGCAGCCAAGATAGGAAAGGGGGCACAGATACGCAGTATTTT	CASSQDRKGGTDTQYF
TRBV29-1	TRBJ2-3	.	TRBD1	TGCAGCGTTGAAGGGGACAGGGTTAGCACAGATACGCAGTATTTT	CSVEGDRVSTDTQYF
TRBV15	TRBJ2-7	.	.	TGTGCCACCAGCCCCTCCTACAGGGTCGAGCAGTACTTC	CATSPSYRVEQYF
TRBV6-2/TRBV6-3	TRBJ2-7	few	.	TGTGCCAGCAGTTACTACGGCAGCGCCTCCTACGAGCAGTACTTC	CASSYYGSASYEQYF
TRBV5-1	TRBJ2-5	.	TRBD1	TGCGCCAGCAGCTGGGGGACAGGGGCAGAGACCCAGTACTTC	CASSWGTGAETQYF
TRBV6-1	TRBJ1-1	.	.	TGTGCCAGCAGCACGTTAAGGGGCACTGAAGCTTTCTTT	CASSTLRGTEAFF
TRBV29-1	TRBJ2-5	.	.	TGCAGCGTCAATCCTAGCCTGCAAGAGACCCAGTACTTC	CSVNPSLQETQYF
TRBV9	TRBJ2-5	few	TRBD2	TGTGCCAGCAGCGTGGGACTAGCGACGAGGGAGACCCAGTACTTC	CASSVGLATRETQYF
TRBV19	TRBJ2-1	.	.	TGTGCCAGTAGCACTGACCGGAATGAGCAGTTCTTC	CASSTDRNEQFF
TRBV30	TRBJ2-3	few	.	TGTGCCTGGAAAGGCCTCACAGATACGCAGTATTTT	CAWKGLTDTQYF
TRBV5-1	TRBJ1-1	few	.	TGCGCCAGCTGCAGCGGGAACACTGAAGCTTTCTTT	CASCSGNTEAFF
TRBV6-5	TRBJ2-5	few	.	TGTGCCAGCAGTGCGGTAGGGGAGTGGCAGACCCAGTACTTC	CASSAVGEWQTQYF
TRBV12-3/TRBV12-4	TRBJ1-2	.	.	TGTGCCAGCAGTTGGTATGGGAATGGCTACACCTTC	CASSWYGNGYTF
TRBV7-9	TRBJ1-2	.	.	TGTGCCAGCAGCTTAGGTACAGGGCACTATGGCTACACCTTC	CASSLGTGHYGYTF
TRBV5-1	TRBJ2-5	.	TRBD2	TGCGCCAGCAGCACAGGACTAGCGGGAGCAGCGTACTTC	CASSTGLAGAAYF
TRBV12-3/TRBV12-4	TRBJ1-2	.	TRBD1	TGTGCCAGCACCCCGACAGGGAATGGCTACACCTTC	CASTPTGNGYTF
TRBV25-1	TRBJ2-7	.	.	TGTGCCAGCAGTGCGACTAAGACCGGGATTACTCCCACGGAGCAGTACTTC	CASSATKTGITPTEQYF
TRBV6-5	TRBJ2-1	.	TRBD2	TGTGCCAGCAGTAACCCGGGGGGGAGGTTCGACAATGAGCAGTTCTTC	CASSNPGGRFDNEQFF
TRBV7-6	TRBJ1-1	.	.	TGTGCCAGCAGCTTAGCGCAGGGGCTGAACACTGAAGCTTTCTTT	CASSLAQGLNTEAFF
TRBV5-1	TRBJ2-1	.	.	TGCGCCAGCGGGGACGGTGAGCAGTTCTTC	CASGDGEQFF
TRBV6-1	TRBJ2-7	many	.	TGTGCCAGCAGTGAGCCAACAGGGATCGACTACGAGCAGTACTTC	CASSEPTGIDYEQYF
TRBV7-9	TRBJ1-1	.	.	TGTGCCAGCAGCTGGGACAACACTGAAGCTTTCTTT	CASSWDNTEAFF
TRBV7-2	TRBJ1-3	.	.	TGTGCCAGCAGCTCGGGACACGGAAACACCATATATTTT	CASSSGHGNTIYF
TRBV6-4	TRBJ1-2	few	.	TGTGCCAGCAACGGGTCCCACTACACCTTC	CASNGSHYTF
TRBV7-7	TRBJ2-2	few	TRBD1	TGTGCCAGCAGCTTGGGACAGGGGGCCTACGGGGAGCTGTTTTTT	CASSLGQGAYGELFF
TRBV3-1	TRBJ2-1	many	TRBD1	TGTGCCAGCAGCCAAGCTATCATGGAGGGACAGGGGTACTACAATGAGCAGTTCTTC	CASSQAIMEGQGYYNEQFF
TRBV19	TRBJ1-1	.	TRBD1	TGTGCCAGTACCATATTACAGGGGGCCACTGAAGCTTTCTTT	CASTILQGATEAFF
TRBV24-1	TRBJ2-1	.	TRBD2	TGTGCCACCAGTGATTTGCGGGAGGGCCTTTATAATGAGCAGTTCTTC	CATSDLREGLYNEQFF
TRBV7-9	TRBJ2-2	few	.	TGTGCCAGCAGCAGGCCAGGTGTCGCCGGGGAGCTGTTTTTT	CASSRPGVAGELFF
TRBV10-3	TRBJ1-2	.	.	TGTGCCATCAGTGGTCAGCTTCTGGCTAACTATGGCTACACCTTC	CAISGQLLANYGYTF
TRBV18	TRBJ1-6	.	.	TGTGCCAGCTCACCATTGGGAGGAGATAGTTCACCCCTCCACTTT	CASSPLGGDSSPLHF
TRBV13	TRBJ2-3	.	.	TGTGCCAGCAGCTCCCCAGGGCGGGGACTCTCCCTTAGCACAGATACGCAGTATTTT	CASSSPGRGLSLSTDTQYF
TRBV6-5	TRBJ2-3	few	.	TGTGCCAGCAGTTGGGGACGCCGGGGAGAGACAGATACGCAGTATTTT	CASSWGRRGETDTQYF
TRBV2	TRBJ1-1	.	.	TGTGCCAGCAGTGCCGTGGGATTGAACACTGAAGCTTTCTTT	CASSAVGLNTEAFF
TRBV9	TRBJ2-1	few	.	TGTGCCAGCAGCGTAGGCTCAGGGCCGACCGGAGGGCAGTTCTTC	CASSVGSGPTGGQFF
TRBV7-3	TRBJ2-2	.	.	TGTGCCAGCAGCTTAATTGACCGGGGTATAGACACCGGGGAGCTGTTTTTT	CASSLIDRGIDTGELFF
TRBV24-1	TRBJ2-1	few	.	TGTGCCACCAGTGATGCACTTAACCCGAGCAATGAGCAGTTCTTC	CATSDALNPSNEQFF
TRBV30	TRBJ2-1	.	.	TGTGCCTGGAACATGGGACTCTCCTACAATGAGCAGTTCTTC	CAWNMGLSYNEQFF
TRBV15	TRBJ1-5	.	.	TGTGCCACCAGCAGAGCCCAGCATTCCCGCGACTTAGCCAGGGGAGGCAATCAGCCCCAGCATTTT	CATSRAQHSRDLARGGNQPQHF
TRBV4-1	TRBJ2-7	.	TRBD1	TGCGCCAGCAGCCAAGATGCAGGGGGCTATTACGAGCAGTACTTC	CASSQDAGGYYEQYF
TRBV12-3/TRBV12-4	TRBJ1-2	few	TRBD1	TGTGCCAGCAGACGGACAGGGAGGCTTAACTATGGCTACACCTTC	CASRRTGRLNYGYTF
TRBV19	TRBJ1-1	few	.	TGTGCCAGTCGGGGGCCCCTTCCGACTGAAGCTTTCTTT	CASRGPLPTEAFF
TRBV15	TRBJ1-2	few	TRBD1	TGTGCCACCAGCAGGAGTTTACAGGGGGCTGGTGGCTACACCTTC	CATSRSLQGAGGYTF
TRBV12-3/TRBV12-4	TRBJ2-7	few	.	TGTGCCAGCAGTTCACAGGGAGTTTCCTACGAGCAGTACTTC	CASSSQGVSYEQYF